The present entry profiles one TCR beta chain with its context. The antigen remains unidentified. Only in-frame clones appear in the TCRdb table, and some are missing; sequencing was by immunoSEQ multiplex PCR. This table has tens of thousands of clones, roughly 90% appearing once. The data were taken from a study of OX40 agonist ivuxolimab in advanced cancers. Across the whole study: Allowance was made for prior anti-PD-1, anti-PD-L1 or anti-CTLA-4 therapy, and 40% had some. A partial response was reached by three patients: one with hepatocellular carcinoma and two with cutaneous melanoma.

Study results and limitations: In CD8+ T cells, expanded clones were on average more numerous than in CD4+.

Trimming took off 7 bases at V and 0 bases at J, with 16 bases between the two ends. CDR3 size: 16 residues. CDR1 and CDR2 (germline): SGHRS, YFSETQ. Sequenced material: CD4+ or CD8+ T cells sorted from blood, taken in a trial of the OX40 agonist ivuxolimab. This rearrangement joins TRBV5-1 to TRBJ2-2; D might be TRBD1 (5 bases). The clonotype originates from an adult with an advanced solid tumor such as melanoma, head and neck, liver or kidney cancer. CDR3 bases: TGCGCCAGCCTCCATACCGGACATTCGAACACCGGGGAGCTGTTTTTT. Protein sequence: CASLHTGHSNTGELFF.